This T cell receptor (beta chain) was observed in a study of beta chain features in type 1 diabetes. Study information: No age, gender or cell yield differences were seen between patients and healthy donors. Sorted cells examined across all samples numbered about 110,000,000.

This clone was seen once. Its target is not known. Germline V lookup: CDR1 SEHNR, CDR2 FQNEAQ (reference sequence). This CDR3 has 16 amino acids. Trimming cost V 5 bases and J 5 bases; bases outside gene matches: 11. Findings of the study overall: It was among patients, rather than healthy donors, that naive, central memory and Treg TCRB repertoires appeared more similar. Type 1 diabetes patients showed fewer insertions and more deletions at VDJ junctions. Type 1 diabetes patients had TCRB CDR3s that were shorter (moderately but significantly so) in all four CD4+ subsets.

Every isolated RNA sample was fully reverse transcribed, so sequencing captured expressed TCRB transcripts. This table comes from immunoSEQ multiplex PCR, and its TCRdb copy is limited to in-frame clones, with some not included. The data contain approximately 170,000 clones, 63% of them singletons. Sequencing was performed on naive CD4+ T cells from blood. The gene calls are TRBV7-9 and TRBJ2-3, with 9 bases identical to TRBD2. The sequence came from a man aged 30-40 years with type 1 diabetes. The CDR3 DNA follows: TGTGCCAGCAGCCCTGAGCTAGCGGGGCCGGGAGATACGCAGTATTTT. Its translation is CASSPELAGPGDTQYF.